The subject of this entry is one T cell receptor beta chain. Antigen specificity is unknown. The germline CDR1 and CDR2 sequences are MGHRA and YSYEKL. The V and J ends lost 3 bases and 4 bases respectively, with 15 bases between them. This CDR3 contains 15 residues. Collection occurred without any documented infections or immune events in donors. This entry comes from a study of identifying expanded T cells in peripheral blood. Clones were sequenced by immunoSEQ multiplex PCR, and TCRdb holds only the in-frame ones, with some missing. The sample yields around 130,000 clones, roughly 90% seen once. Notes on the study in general: Differentially abundant clones: about 1.3 between replicates, roughly 16 at 2 to 3 weeks, roughly 18 at four.

The rearrangement links TRBV4-1 to TRBJ2-5; no firm D call. The specimen was blood. The clonotype comes from a person aged 18 to 70 in good health. CDR3: CASSQDTPGAETQYF. The CDR3 bases are TGCGCCAGCAGCCAGGATACTCCTGGCGCAGAGACCCAGTACTTC.